This TCR beta chain stems from a study of PD-L1 blockade in urothelial cancer. Study context: Patients arrived having already received 0 to 3 prior chemotherapy regimens.

This clone was observed a handful of times. Some clones are missing from TCRdb's copy, which holds only in-frame ones; the method was immunoSEQ multiplex PCR. There are about 51,000 clones in the sample; about 86% occur only once, and under 20% lies in the top ten. Trimming stripped 0 bases from V and 4 bases from J, with 9 bases between. This CDR3 spans 14 amino acids. Per the germline V gene, CDR1 is ENHRY and CDR2 is SYGVKD. This clonotype originated in a man between 60 and 75 years old with urothelial cancer. The chain carries TRBV10-3 and TRBJ1-2, with no clear D. This specimen was PBMCs, taken around atezolizumab (anti-PD-L1) treatment. The CDR3: CAISESRTRYGYTF. CDR3 in DNA: TGTGCCATCAGTGAGTCTAGGACTCGCTATGGCTACACCTTC.